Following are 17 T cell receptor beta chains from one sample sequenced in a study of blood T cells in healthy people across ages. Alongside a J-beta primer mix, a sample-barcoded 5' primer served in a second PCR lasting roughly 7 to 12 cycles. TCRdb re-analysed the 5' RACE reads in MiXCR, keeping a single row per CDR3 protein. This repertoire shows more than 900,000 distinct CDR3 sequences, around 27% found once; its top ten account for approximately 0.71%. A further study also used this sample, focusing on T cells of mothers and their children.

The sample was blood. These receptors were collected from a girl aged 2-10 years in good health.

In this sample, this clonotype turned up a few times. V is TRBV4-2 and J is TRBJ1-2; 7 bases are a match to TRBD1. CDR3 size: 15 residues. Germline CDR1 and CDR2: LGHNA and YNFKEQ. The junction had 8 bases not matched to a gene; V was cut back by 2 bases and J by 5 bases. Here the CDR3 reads CASSQTGVSGYGYTF. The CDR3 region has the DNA TGTGCCAGCAGCCAAACAGGGGTTTCGGGGTATGGCTACACCTTC.

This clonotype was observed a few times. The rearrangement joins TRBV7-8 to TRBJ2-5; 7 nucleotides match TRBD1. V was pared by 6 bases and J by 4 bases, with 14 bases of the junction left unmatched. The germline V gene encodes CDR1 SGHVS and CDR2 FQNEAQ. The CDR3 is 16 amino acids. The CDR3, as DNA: TGTGCCAGCAGAATAACGACAGGGATAGTTGGAGAGACCCAGTACTTC. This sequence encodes CASRITTGIVGETQYF.

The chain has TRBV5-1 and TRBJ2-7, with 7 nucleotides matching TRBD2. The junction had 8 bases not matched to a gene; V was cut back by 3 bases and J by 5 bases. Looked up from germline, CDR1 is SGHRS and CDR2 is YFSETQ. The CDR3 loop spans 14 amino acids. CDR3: CASSSGLGANEQYF. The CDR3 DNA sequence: TGCGCCAGCAGCTCAGGACTAGGCGCAAACGAGCAGTACTTC.

The CDR3 nucleotides read TGTGCCAGCAGCCAGACCCAAAGCTCCTACAATGAGCAGTTCTTC. Residues: CASSQTQSSYNEQFF. The chain couples TRBV3-1 to TRBJ2-1; D unclear. Trimming shortened V by 3 bases and J by 0 bases, and 9 bases separated the two germline ends. The CDR3 is 15 amino acids. Germline V gene sequence: CDR1 LGHDT, CDR2 YNNKEL (reference sequence).

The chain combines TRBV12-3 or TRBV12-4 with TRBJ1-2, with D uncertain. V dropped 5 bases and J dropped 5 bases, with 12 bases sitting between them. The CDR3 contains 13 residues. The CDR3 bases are TGTGCCAGCAGTCCAATTAATCGGTATGGCTACACCTTC. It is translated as CASSPINRYGYTF.

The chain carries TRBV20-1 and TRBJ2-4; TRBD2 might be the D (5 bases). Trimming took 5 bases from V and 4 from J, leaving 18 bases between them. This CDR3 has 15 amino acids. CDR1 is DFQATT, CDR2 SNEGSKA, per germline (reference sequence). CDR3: CSAPLGGGRKNIQYF. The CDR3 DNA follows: TGCAGTGCTCCCTTAGGTGGTGGGAGAAAAAACATTCAGTACTTC.

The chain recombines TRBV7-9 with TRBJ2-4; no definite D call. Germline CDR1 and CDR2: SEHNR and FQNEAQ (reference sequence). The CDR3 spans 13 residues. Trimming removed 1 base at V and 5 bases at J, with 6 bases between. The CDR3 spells CASSLELQNIQYF. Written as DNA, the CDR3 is TGTGCCAGCAGCTTAGAGCTTCAAAACATTCAGTACTTC.

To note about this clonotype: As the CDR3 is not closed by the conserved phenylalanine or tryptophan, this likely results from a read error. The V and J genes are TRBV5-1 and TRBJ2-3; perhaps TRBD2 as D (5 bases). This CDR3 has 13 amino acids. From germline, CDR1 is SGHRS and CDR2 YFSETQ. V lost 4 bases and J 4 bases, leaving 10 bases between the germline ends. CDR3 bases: TGCGCCAGCAGCGTCGCTAGCCCAGATACGCAGTATATT. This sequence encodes CASSVASPDTQYI.

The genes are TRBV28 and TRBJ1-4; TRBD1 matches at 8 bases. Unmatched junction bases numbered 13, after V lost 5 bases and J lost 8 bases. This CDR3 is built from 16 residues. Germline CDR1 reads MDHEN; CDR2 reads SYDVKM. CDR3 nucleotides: TGTGCCAGCAGTGCCATCCCGGACAGGGTTGGGGAAAAACTGTTTTTT. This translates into CASSAIPDRVGEKLFF.

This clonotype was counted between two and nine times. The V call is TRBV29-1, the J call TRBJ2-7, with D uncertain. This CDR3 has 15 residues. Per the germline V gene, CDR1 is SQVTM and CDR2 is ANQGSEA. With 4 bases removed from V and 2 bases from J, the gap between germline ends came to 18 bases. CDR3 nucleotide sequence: TGCAGCGTTGTACTTCGCCGTACCCCTGCCTACGAGCAGTACTTC. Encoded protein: CSVVLRRTPAYEQYF.

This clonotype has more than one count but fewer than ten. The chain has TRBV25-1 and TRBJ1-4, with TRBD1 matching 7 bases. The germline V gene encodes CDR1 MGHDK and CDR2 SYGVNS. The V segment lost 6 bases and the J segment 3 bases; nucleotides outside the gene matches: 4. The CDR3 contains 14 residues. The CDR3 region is CASSQGGANEKLFF. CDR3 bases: TGTGCCAGCAGCCAGGGGGGGGCTAATGAAAAACTGTTTTTT.

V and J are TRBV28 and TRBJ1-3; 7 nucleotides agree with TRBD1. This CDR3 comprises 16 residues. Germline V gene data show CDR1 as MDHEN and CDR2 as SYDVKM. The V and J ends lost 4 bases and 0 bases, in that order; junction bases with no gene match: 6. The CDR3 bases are TGTGCCAGCAGTTCCGTGACAGGGATCTCTGGAAACACCATATATTTT. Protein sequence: CASSSVTGISGNTIYF.

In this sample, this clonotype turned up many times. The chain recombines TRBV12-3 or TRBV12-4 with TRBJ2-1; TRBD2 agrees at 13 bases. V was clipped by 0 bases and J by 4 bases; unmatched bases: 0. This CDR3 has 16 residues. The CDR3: CASSLAGLAGYNEQFF. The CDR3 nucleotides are TGTGCCAGCAGTTTAGCGGGACTAGCGGGATACAATGAGCAGTTCTTC.

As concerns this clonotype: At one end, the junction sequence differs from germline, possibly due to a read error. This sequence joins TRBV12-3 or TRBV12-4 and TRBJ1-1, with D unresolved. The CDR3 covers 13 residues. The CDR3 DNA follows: TGTGCCGGCAGTTTGAACGGTGTTACTGAAGCTTTCTTT. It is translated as CAGSLNGVTEAFF.

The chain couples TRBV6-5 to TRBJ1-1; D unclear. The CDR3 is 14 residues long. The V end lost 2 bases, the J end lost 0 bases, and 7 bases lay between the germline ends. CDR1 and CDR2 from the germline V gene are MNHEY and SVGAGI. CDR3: CASSYRRMNTEAFF. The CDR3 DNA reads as TGTGCCAGCAGTTACAGGAGAATGAACACTGAAGCTTTCTTT.

In DNA, the CDR3 is TGTGCCAGCAGCTTAGCGGTTAGGGCAGGAACCAACTCCTACGAGCAGTACTTC. Residues: CASSLAVRAGTNSYEQYF. V usage is TRBV7-6 and J usage is TRBJ2-7, with D unclear. V was shortened by 0 bases and J by 0 bases, with 18 bases between the two germline ends. This CDR3 comprises 18 residues. Per the germline V gene, CDR1 is SGHVS and CDR2 is FNYEAQ.

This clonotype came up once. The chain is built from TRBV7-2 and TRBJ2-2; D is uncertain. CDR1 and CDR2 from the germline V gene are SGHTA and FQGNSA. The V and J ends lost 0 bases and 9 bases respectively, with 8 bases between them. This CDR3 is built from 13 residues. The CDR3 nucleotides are TGTGCCAGCAGCTTAGCCCATCAAAGGGAGCTGTTTTTT. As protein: CASSLAHQRELFF.